This T cell receptor beta chain was captured by sequencing in a study of T-cell reconstitution after alpha-beta-depleted transplantation in children. This clonotype was seen at least ten times. The antigen remains unidentified. Unique molecular identifiers were used in preparing the TCRbeta library. Using its own MiXCR run on the PCR reads, TCRdb lists one record per CDR3 protein. In the table there are around 700,000 distinct CDR3 sequences, around 12% of which are singletons. Germline V gives CDR1 LNHNV, CDR2 YYDKDF (reference sequence). Trimming cost V 0 bases and J 11 bases, with 17 bases left between them. CDR3 length equals 15 residues. Notes on the study in general: TCRbeta diversity was high at day 60 in some patients (a result of surviving recipient T cells and thymic progenitors). T-cell numbers and diversity one year post-transplant derived largely from freshly generated T cells. As was reported, about two months after transplant, alpha-beta T cells came from several hundred expanded graft clones.

This sequence joins TRBV15 and TRBJ1-5; D is uncertain. Sequenced here: PBMCs, sampled before TCRalphabeta/CD19-depleted stem cell transplant. This receptor was taken from a girl aged 2-9 years with congenital amegakaryocytic thrombocytopenia, due to receive a stem cell transplant. The CDR3 DNA is TGTGCCACCAGCAGAGAGAAGGGCCGTGGGGAAACCCAGCATTTT. This encodes CATSREKGRGETQHF. Combining the CDR3 with reference TRBV15 and TRBJ1-5 gives the whole variable domain DAMVIQNPRYQVTQFGKPVTLSCSQTLNHNVMYWYQQKSSQAPKLLFHYYDKDFNNEADTPDNFQSRRPNTSFCFLDIRSPGLGDTAMYLCATSREKGRGETQHFGDGTRLSIL.